The rows below give T cell receptor beta chains drawn from one sample of a study of blood T cell repertoires in COVID-19. The data were produced by immunoSEQ multiplex PCR, yet TCRdb's version contains in-frame clones alone and is incomplete. The sample records some 180,000 clones, around 82% being singletons. What was sequenced was PBMCs or T cells enriched from blood (not recorded which). The receptor set was obtained from a woman aged 60 to 75 with acute COVID-19. The conserved cysteine and the conserved F or W are not part of the CDR3 here. A D gene is named only where the DNA matches it firmly. Size tells how often a clone was seen (once, few, many) or the class of an expanded clone, and some rows leave it out.

d_call	v_call	clone_size	j_call	cdr3_aa
TRBD1	TRBV14	.	TRBJ2-3	ASSQTGPDTQY
.	TRBV2	.	TRBJ2-1	ASSVRSYNEQF
.	TRBV10-3	.	TRBJ2-2	AIRGENTGELF
TRBD2	TRBV9	.	TRBJ2-3	ASSVDPSGGASGTDTQY
.	TRBV28	.	TRBJ1-5	ASISPRGSNQPQH
TRBD1	TRBV7-8	.	TRBJ1-2	ASSLEVTGDRGRVTGYT
.	TRBV5-4	few	TRBJ2-3	ASSFGGASTDTQY
TRBD2	TRBV18	.	TRBJ2-1	ASSPTSGSYNEQF
TRBD2	TRBV7-2	.	TRBJ2-5	ASSRGLQETQY
.	TRBV25-1	.	TRBJ1-4	ASSDPPDATNEKLF
.	TRBV7-2	few	TRBJ2-1	ASRERTKAYEQF
TRBD1	TRBV5-6	.	TRBJ1-2	ASSLRSRTAGGT
.	TRBV6-2/TRBV6-3	.	TRBJ1-4	ASSRGGEKLF
TRBD1	TRBV18	.	TRBJ1-1	ASSPGTGHWILNTEAF
.	TRBV19	.	TRBJ1-2	ASSIEPGQGYT
.	TRBV27	.	TRBJ1-2	ASSLSTGVYGYT
.	TRBV6-1	.	TRBJ1-6	ASSEAPGGGSPLH
.	TRBV1	.	TRBJ1-5	TSSREVRGSTCNQPQH
TRBD1	TRBV12-3/TRBV12-4	.	TRBJ1-1	ASRQGVTEAF
TRBD1	TRBV11-2	.	TRBJ1-1	ASSLLRGRDTEAF
TRBD1	TRBV6-1	.	TRBJ1-2	ASSEAGTGPYGYT
.	TRBV11-2	.	TRBJ2-3	ASSQLRGGTLYTDTQY
.	TRBV1	.	TRBJ2-1	TSSQEEVHNGNEQF
TRBD1	TRBV28	.	TRBJ2-1	ASETGADNEQF
TRBD2	TRBV7-2	.	TRBJ2-1	ASSAQREGKQF
.	TRBV7-2	.	TRBJ2-7	ASSRGGSSYEQY
.	TRBV19	.	TRBJ2-6	ASSTGSGANVLT
TRBD2	TRBV20-1	.	TRBJ2-5	SASEASGGETQY
TRBD1	TRBV5-5	.	TRBJ2-1	ASSSGNRDRVYNEQF
TRBD2	TRBV30	.	TRBJ2-3	AWSPTPLAVTDTQY
.	TRBV29-1	.	TRBJ2-5	SVEVNGETQY